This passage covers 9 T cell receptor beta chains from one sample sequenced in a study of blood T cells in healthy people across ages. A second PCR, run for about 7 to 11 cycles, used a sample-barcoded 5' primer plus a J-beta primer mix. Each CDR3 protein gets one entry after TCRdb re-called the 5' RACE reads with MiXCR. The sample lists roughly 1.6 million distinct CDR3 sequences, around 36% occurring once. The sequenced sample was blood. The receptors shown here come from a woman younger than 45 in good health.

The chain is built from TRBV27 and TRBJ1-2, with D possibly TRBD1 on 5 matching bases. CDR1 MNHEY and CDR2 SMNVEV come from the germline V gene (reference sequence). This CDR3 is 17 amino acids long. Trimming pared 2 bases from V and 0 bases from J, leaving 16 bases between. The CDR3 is CASSLGGLGPANYGYTF. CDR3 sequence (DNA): TGTGCCAGCAGTTTAGGGGGTCTTGGGCCGGCTAACTATGGCTACACCTTC.

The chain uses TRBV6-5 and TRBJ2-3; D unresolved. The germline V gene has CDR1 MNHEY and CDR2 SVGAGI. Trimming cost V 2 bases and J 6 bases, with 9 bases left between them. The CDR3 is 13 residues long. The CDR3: CASSYRSRDTQYF. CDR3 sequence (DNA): TGTGCCAGCAGTTACCGGTCCCGGGATACGCAGTATTTT.

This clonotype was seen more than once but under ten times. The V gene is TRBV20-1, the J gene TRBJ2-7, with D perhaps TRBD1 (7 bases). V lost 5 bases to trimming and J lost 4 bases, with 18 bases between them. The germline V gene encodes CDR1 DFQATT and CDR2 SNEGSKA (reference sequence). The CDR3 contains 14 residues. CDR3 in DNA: TGCAGTGCTGCCCGACAGGGTCGGGGGTACGAGCAGTACTTC. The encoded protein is CSAARQGRGYEQYF.

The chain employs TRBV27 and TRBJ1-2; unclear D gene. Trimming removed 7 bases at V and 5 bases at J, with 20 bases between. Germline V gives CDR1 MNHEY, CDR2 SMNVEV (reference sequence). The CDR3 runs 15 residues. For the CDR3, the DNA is TGTGCCAGCACGGGAAGACCCCTGGGGAGGTATGGCTACACCTTC. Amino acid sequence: CASTGRPLGRYGYTF.

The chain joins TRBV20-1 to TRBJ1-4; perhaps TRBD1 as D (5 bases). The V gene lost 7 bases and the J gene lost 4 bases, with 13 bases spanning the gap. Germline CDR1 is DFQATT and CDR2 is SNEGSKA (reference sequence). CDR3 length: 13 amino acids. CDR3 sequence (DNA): TGCAGTGGGTTGGGGGGTGATAATGAAAAACTGTTTTTT. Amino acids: CSGLGGDNEKLFF.

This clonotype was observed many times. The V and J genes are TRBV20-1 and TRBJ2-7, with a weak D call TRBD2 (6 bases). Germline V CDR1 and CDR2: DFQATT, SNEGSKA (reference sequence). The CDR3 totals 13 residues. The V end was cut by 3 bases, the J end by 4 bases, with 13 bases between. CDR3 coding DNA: TGCAGTGCTAGGGCGGGACTGAGATACGAGCAGTACTTC. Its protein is CSARAGLRYEQYF.

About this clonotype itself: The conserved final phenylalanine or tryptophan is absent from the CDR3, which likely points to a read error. This chain's CDR3 is CSARGSQETQYL. In nucleotides, the CDR3 is TGCAGTGCTAGGGGGTCCCAGGAGACCCAGTACTTA. The V call is TRBV20-1, the J call TRBJ2-5; unclear D gene. Germline V CDR1 and CDR2: DFQATT, SNEGSKA (reference sequence). V dropped 3 bases and J dropped 5 bases, with 10 bases sitting between them. CDR3 length equals 12 residues.

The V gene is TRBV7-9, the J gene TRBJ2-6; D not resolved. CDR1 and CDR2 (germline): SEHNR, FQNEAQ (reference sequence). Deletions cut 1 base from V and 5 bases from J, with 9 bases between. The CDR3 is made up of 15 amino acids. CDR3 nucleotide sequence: TGTGCCAGCAGCTTAGGGGTACTCTGGGCCAACGTCCTGACTTTC. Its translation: CASSLGVLWANVLTF.

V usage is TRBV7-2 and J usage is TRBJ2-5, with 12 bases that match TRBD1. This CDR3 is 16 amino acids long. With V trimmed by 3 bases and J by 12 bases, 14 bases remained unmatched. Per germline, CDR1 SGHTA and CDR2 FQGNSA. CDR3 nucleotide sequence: TGTGCCAGCAGCTTCGGTCGAAGGGGACAGGGGGCTATCGAGTACTTC. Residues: CASSFGRRGQGAIEYF. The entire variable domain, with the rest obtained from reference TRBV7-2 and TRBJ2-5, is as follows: GAGVSQSPSNKVTEKGKDVELRCDPISGHTALYWYRQSLGQGLEFLIYFQGNSAPDKSGLPSDRFSAERTGGSVSTLTIQRTQQEDSAVYLCASSFGRRGQGAIEYFGPGTRLLVL.